A single sample is the source of the 14 T cell receptor beta chains below, sequenced in a study of early T cells in non-severe SARS-CoV-2 infection. TCRdb used MiXCR to reprocess the 5' RACE reads, holding one entry per CDR3 protein. The data hold about 40,000 distinct CDR3 sequences, with 4.5% to 5% observed a single time. The sequencing input was whole blood. The receptors were gathered from an adult who was a healthcare worker with PCR-confirmed SARS-CoV-2 infection or an uninfected control (not recorded which).

This clonotype came up many times. The rearrangement joins TRBV28 to TRBJ2-7; perhaps TRBD1 as D (6 bases). The CDR3 length is 13 residues. V lost 2 bases to trimming and J lost 3 bases, with 8 bases between them. Looked up from germline, CDR1 is MDHEN and CDR2 is SYDVKM. The CDR3 bases are TGTGCCAGCAGTTTAGGACAGTACTACGAGCAGTACTTC. Translated, it gives CASSLGQYYEQYF.

This clonotype was seen repeatedly, ten times or more. The rearrangement joins TRBV18 to TRBJ2-3; 9 nucleotides agree with TRBD2. CDR1 and CDR2 (germline): KGHSH, LQKENI. This CDR3 is built from 15 residues. After removal of 5 bases from V and 4 bases from J, the junction contained 7 bases not matched to a gene. The CDR3 coding sequence is TGTGCCAGCTCATTGGCGGGAGGGCCATCAGATACGCAGTATTTT. Its protein product is CASSLAGGPSDTQYF.

J is TRBJ2-6 and V is TRBV25-1; unclear D gene. Germline lookup yields CDR1 MGHDK and CDR2 SYGVNS. V lost 1 base to trimming and J lost 3 bases, with 4 bases between them. This CDR3 region has 14 residues. CDR3 nucleotides: TGTGCCAGCAGTGAATTAGGTGGGGCCAACGTCCTGACTTTC. This sequence encodes CASSELGGANVLTF. The variable domain in full, completed from reference TRBV25-1 and TRBJ2-6, reads EADIYQTPRYLVIGTGKKITLECSQTMGHDKMYWYQQDPGMELHLIHYSYGVNSTEKGDLSSESTVSRIRTEHFPLTLESARPSHTSQYLCASSELGGANVLTFGAGSRLTVL.

This sequence joins TRBV9 and TRBJ2-2; 10 nucleotides align to TRBD2. The CDR3 has 15 amino acids. Germline CDR1 reads SGDLS; CDR2 reads YYNGEE. V lost 4 bases and J lost 6; bases outside the gene matches: 6. The CDR3 sequence is CASSPSSGGAGELFF. CDR3 DNA: TGTGCCAGCAGCCCCTCCAGCGGGGGGGCCGGGGAGCTGTTTTTT.

This clonotype is classed as medium-sized. The J gene is TRBJ1-1, the V gene TRBV29-1, with 9 bases aligning to TRBD1. The CDR3 runs 16 residues. The germline CDR1 and CDR2 sequences are SQVTM and ANQGSEA. V trimming: 4 bases; J trimming: 6 bases; junction bases outside the gene matches: 15. The CDR3 is CSVVGREDRGHPEAFF. CDR3 DNA sequence: TGCAGCGTTGTAGGTAGGGAGGACAGGGGTCATCCTGAAGCTTTCTTT.

Ten or more counts support this clonotype. The chain carries TRBV6-1 and TRBJ1-2; D is unresolved. This CDR3 comprises 14 residues. V was trimmed by 0 bases and J by 5 bases, leaving 10 bases between them. Looked up from germline, CDR1 is MNHNS and CDR2 is SASEGT. CDR3 loop: CASSEAVRLYGYTF. Here the CDR3 DNA reads TGTGCCAGCAGTGAAGCGGTTAGGTTATATGGCTACACCTTC.

This clonotype showed up many times. The V gene is TRBV2, the J gene TRBJ1-6; D ambiguous. Germline V gene sequence: CDR1 SNHLY, CDR2 FYNNEI. The CDR3 contains 15 residues. Deletions cut 6 bases from V and 0 bases from J, with 9 bases between. The CDR3 coding sequence is TGTGCCAGCAGGACTGAGAGCTCCTATAATTCACCCCTCCACTTT. The encoded protein is CASRTESSYNSPLHF.

The sample holds many counts of this clonotype. This chain's CDR3 is CASSLDGGVYNEQFF. The DNA of the CDR3 is TGTGCCAGCAGCTTAGACGGGGGCGTCTACAATGAGCAGTTCTTC. J is TRBJ2-1 and V is TRBV11-3; D assignment may be TRBD1 or TRBD2 (6 bases each). The CDR3 runs 15 residues. The V gene lost 0 bases and the J gene lost 3 bases, with 9 bases spanning the gap. Germline V gene data show CDR1 as SGHNT and CDR2 as YENEEA.

This clonotype came up a few times. One end of the junction is discordant with germline, which a read error may explain. The chain recombines TRBV7-7 with TRBJ2-5; D might be TRBD1 (6 bases). CDR3 size: 13 residues. Per the germline V gene, CDR1 is SSHAT and CDR2 is FNYEAQ (reference sequence). In DNA, the CDR3 is TGTGCTAGCAGCTTTCGACAGGAGCAACCCCAGTACTTC. Translation: CASSFRQEQPQYF.

The table lists this clonotype with a few counts. The chain uses TRBV5-6 and TRBJ2-2; D is uncertain. Trimming left V 0 bases short and J 4 bases short, with 10 bases between. The V gene's germline CDR1 is SGHDT and CDR2 YYEEEE. This CDR3 is built from 15 residues. CDR3 DNA sequence: TGTGCCAGCAGCTTGGGTTTGGGCACCACCGGGGAGCTGTTTTTT. This encodes CASSLGLGTTGELFF.

The chain is built from TRBV5-1 and TRBJ2-7; no definite D call. Germline values: CDR1 SGHRS, CDR2 YFSETQ. Trimming took 5 bases from V and 5 from J, leaving 20 bases between them. This CDR3 is built from 15 residues. As DNA, the CDR3 is TGCGCCAGCAGAACAGCCCCGTTCGGCGGAAACGAGCAGTACTTC. Amino acids: CASRTAPFGGNEQYF.

This chain links TRBV6-2 or TRBV6-3 with TRBJ2-1; the D gene is possibly TRBD2 (6 bases). The CDR3 length is 14 residues. The V end lost 7 bases, the J end lost 5 bases, and 15 bases lay between the germline ends. CDR1 is MNHEY and CDR2 is SVGEGT in the germline V gene. The CDR3 protein is CASTGRLGHNEQFF. The CDR3 bases are TGTGCCAGCACCGGGAGACTAGGCCACAATGAGCAGTTCTTC.

This clonotype was counted ten times or more. CDR3 sequence: CASSLGRRTDTQYF. For the CDR3, the DNA is TGTGCCAGCAGCTTAGGTAGGAGGACAGATACGCAGTATTTT. The rearrangement joins TRBV11-1 to TRBJ2-3, with D possibly matching TRBD2 (5 bases). V was cut by 1 base and J by 3 bases, with 8 bases left in between. CDR1 is SGHAT, CDR2 FQDESV, per germline (reference sequence). The CDR3 covers 14 residues.

This clonotype has a count of ten or more. V and J are TRBV2 and TRBJ2-3, with TRBD2 matching over 12 bases. The germline V gene has CDR1 SNHLY and CDR2 FYNNEI. Losses at the gene ends were 9 bases for V and 2 bases for J; bases not matched to a gene: 6. This CDR3 contains 15 residues. For the CDR3, the DNA is TGTGCCAGGACAAGGACTAGCGGGGCCACAGATACGCAGTATTTT. It yields the protein CARTRTSGATDTQYF.